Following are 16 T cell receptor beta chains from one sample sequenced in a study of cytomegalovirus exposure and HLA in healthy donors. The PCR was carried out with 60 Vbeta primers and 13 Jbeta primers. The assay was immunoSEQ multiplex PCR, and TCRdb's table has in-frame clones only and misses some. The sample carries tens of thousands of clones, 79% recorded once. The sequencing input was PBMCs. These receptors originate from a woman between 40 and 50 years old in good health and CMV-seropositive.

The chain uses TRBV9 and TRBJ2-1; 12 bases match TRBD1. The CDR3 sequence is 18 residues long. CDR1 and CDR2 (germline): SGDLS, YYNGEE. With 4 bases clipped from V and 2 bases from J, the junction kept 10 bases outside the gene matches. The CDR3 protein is CASSPRPGTGGAYNEQFF. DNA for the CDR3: TGTGCCAGCAGCCCACGACCCGGGACAGGGGGCGCCTACAATGAGCAGTTCTTC.

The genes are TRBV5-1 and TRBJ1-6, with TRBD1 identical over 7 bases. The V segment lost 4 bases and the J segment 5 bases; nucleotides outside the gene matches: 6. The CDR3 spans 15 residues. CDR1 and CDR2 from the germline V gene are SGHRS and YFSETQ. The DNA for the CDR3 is TGCGCCAGCAGCGGCAGGGGGTTTGATAATTCACCCCTCCACTTT. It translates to CASSGRGFDNSPLHF. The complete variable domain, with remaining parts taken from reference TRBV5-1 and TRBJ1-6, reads KAGVTQTPRYLIKTRGQQVTLSCSPISGHRSVSWYQQTPGQGLQFLFEYFSETQRNKGNFPGRFSGRQFSNSRSEMNVSTLELGDSALYLCASSGRGFDNSPLHFGNGTRLTVT.

CDR3 in DNA: TGTGCCAGCAGCTTGAGGGATACGCAGTATTTT. Amino acid sequence: CASSLRDTQYF. The chain links TRBV13 to TRBJ2-3; D remains unclear. The CDR3 covers 11 residues. V was cut by 3 bases and J by 6 bases, with 4 bases left in between. Germline V gene lookup returns CDR1 PRHDT and CDR2 FYEKMQ (reference sequence). The whole variable domain, remainder taken from reference TRBV13 and TRBJ2-3, is AAGVIQSPRHLIKEKRETATLKCYPIPRHDTVYWYQQGPGQDPQFLISFYEKMQSDKGSIPDRFSAQQFSDYHSELNMSSLELGDSALYFCASSLRDTQYFGPGTRLTVL.

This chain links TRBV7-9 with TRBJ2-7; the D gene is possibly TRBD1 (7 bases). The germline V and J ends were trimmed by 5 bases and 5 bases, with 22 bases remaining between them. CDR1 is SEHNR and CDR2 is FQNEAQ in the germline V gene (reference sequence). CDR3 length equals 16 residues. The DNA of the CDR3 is TGTGCCAGCAGCCCAATCCCGACAGGGAGGAGGGACGAGCAGTACTTC. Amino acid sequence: CASSPIPTGRRDEQYF.

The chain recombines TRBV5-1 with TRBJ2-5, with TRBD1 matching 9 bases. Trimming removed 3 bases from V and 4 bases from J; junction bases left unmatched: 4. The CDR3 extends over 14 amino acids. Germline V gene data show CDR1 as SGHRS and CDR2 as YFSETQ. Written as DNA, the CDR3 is TGCGCCAGCAGCTCAATACAGGGGGCAGAGACCCAGTACTTC. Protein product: CASSSIQGAETQYF.

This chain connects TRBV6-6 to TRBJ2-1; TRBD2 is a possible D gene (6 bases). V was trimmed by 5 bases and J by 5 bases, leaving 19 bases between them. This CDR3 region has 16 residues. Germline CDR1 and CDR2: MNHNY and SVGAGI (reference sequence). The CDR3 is CASSPGGTTINNEQFF. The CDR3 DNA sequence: TGTGCCAGCAGTCCTGGGGGGACGACAATCAACAATGAGCAGTTCTTC.

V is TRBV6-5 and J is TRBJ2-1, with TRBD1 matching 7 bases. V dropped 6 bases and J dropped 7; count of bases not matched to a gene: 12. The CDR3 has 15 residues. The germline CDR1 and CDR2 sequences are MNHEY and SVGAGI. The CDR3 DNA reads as TGTGCCAGCAGCCCAGACAGGGCTAGTAGTAATGAGCAGTTCTTC. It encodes CASSPDRASSNEQFF.

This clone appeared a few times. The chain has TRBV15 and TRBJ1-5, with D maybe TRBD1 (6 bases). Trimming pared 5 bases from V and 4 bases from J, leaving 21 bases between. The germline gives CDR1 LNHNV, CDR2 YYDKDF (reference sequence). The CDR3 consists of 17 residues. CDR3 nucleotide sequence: TGTGCCACCAGCGGAAGACGGACAGAGGGGTTTAATCAGCCCCAGCATTTT. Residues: CATSGRRTEGFNQPQHF.

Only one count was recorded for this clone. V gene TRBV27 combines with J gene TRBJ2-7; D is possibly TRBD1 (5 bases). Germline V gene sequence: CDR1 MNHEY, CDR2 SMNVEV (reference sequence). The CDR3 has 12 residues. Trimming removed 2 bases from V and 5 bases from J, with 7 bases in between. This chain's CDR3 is CASSLAGNEQYF. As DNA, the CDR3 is TGTGCCAGCAGTTTAGCAGGGAACGAGCAGTACTTC.

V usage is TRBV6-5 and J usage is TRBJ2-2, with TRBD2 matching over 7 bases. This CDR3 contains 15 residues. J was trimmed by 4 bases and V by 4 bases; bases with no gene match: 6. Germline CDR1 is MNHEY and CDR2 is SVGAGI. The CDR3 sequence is CASSSRGEFTGELFF. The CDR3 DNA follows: TGTGCCAGCAGTTCCCGGGGGGAGTTCACCGGGGAGCTGTTTTTT.

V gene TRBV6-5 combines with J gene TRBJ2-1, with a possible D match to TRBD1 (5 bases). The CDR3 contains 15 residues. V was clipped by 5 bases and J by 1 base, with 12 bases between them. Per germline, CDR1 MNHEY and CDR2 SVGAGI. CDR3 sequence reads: CASSNDRGSYNEQFF. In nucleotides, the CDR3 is TGTGCCAGCAGTAATGACAGAGGATCCTACAATGAGCAGTTCTTC.

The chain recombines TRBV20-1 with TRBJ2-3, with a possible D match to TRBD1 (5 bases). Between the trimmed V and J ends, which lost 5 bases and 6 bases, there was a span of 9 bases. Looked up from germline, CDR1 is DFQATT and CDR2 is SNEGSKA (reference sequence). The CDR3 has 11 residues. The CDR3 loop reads CSAGHGDTQYF. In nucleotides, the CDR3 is TGCAGTGCTGGACACGGGGATACGCAGTATTTT.

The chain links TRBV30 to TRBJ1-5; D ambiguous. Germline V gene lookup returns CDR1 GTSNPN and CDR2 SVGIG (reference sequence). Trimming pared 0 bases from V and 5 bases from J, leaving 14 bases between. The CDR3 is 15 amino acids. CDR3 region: CAWSVGGTRYQPQHF. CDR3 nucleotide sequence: TGTGCCTGGAGTGTAGGCGGCACGCGATATCAGCCCCAGCATTTT. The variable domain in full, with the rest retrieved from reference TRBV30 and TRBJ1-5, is SQTIHQWPATLVQPVGSPLSLECTVEGTSNPNLYWYRQAAGRGLQLLFYSVGIGQISSEVPQNLSASRPQDRQFILSSKKLLLSDSGFYLCAWSVGGTRYQPQHFGDGTRLSIL.

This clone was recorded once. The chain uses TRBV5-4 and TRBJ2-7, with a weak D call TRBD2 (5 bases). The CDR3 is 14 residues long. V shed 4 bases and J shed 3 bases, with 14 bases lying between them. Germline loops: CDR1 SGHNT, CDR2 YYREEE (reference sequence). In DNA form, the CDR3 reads TGTGCCAGCAGCCCGGTTGGGGAGATCTACGAGCAGTACTTC. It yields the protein CASSPVGEIYEQYF. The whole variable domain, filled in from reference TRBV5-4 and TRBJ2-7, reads ETGVTQSPTHLIKTRGQQVTLRCSSQSGHNTVSWYQQALGQGPQFIFQYYREEENGRGNFPPRFSGLQFPNYSSELNVNALELDDSALYLCASSPVGEIYEQYFGPGTRLTVT.

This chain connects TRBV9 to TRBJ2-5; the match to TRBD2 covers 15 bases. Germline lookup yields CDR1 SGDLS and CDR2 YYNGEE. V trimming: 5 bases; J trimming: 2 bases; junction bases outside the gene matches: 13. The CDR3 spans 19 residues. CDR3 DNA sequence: TGTGCCAGCAGTCGATCCGGGACTAGCGGGGGGCTACGACAAGAGACCCAGTACTTC. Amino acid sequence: CASSRSGTSGGLRQETQYF.

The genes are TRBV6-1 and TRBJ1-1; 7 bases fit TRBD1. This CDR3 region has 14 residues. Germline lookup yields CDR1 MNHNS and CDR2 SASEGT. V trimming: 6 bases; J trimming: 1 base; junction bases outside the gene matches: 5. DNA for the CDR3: TGTGCCAGCAGACTTGGACAGGCGAACACTGAAGCTTTCTTT. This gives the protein CASRLGQANTEAFF.